The 15 T cell receptor beta chains in this list originate from one sample, sequenced in a study of shared clonotypes between healthy human individuals. Repertoires were generated with immunoSEQ multiplex PCR, while TCRdb's copy carries only in-frame clones and drops some. The sample carries under 850,000 clones, more than 85% recorded once. Naive CD8 cells, CD45RO-negative and positively selected for CCR7, excluded terminally differentiated effector memory CD45RA+ cells. Input material: naive CD8+ T cells sorted from blood. These receptors were collected from a man aged 25 to 40 in good health.

The chain joins TRBV9 to TRBJ2-5, with a weak D call TRBD2 (5 bases). Germline V lookup: CDR1 SGDLS, CDR2 YYNGEE. V lost 0 bases and J lost 5, with 8 bases in between. The length of the CDR3 is 13 residues. The CDR3 DNA reads TGTGCCAGCAGCGTAGCGGACTGGGAGACCCAGTACTTC. Translation: CASSVADWETQYF.

CDR3 sequence reads: CASSLPDRVIHNEQFF. Written as DNA, the CDR3 is TGTGCCAGCAGCTTGCCCGACAGGGTTATCCACAATGAGCAGTTCTTC. The V and J genes are TRBV7-9 and TRBJ2-1; 7 bases are shared with TRBD1. CDR1 is SEHNR, CDR2 FQNEAQ, per germline (reference sequence). J lost 5 bases, V lost 3 bases, and 10 bases had no gene match. The CDR3 is made up of 16 amino acids.

CDR3 sequence reads: CASSLEGGGLAGAYNEQFF. The DNA of the CDR3 is TGCGCCAGCAGCTTGGAGGGTGGGGGACTAGCGGGAGCCTACAATGAGCAGTTCTTC. The rearrangement uses TRBV5-1 and TRBJ2-1; 14 positions match TRBD2. The V gene end was trimmed by 0 bases and the J gene end by 2 bases; junction bases not matched to a gene: 7. The CDR3 spans 19 residues. CDR1 is SGHRS and CDR2 is YFSETQ in the germline V gene.

The genes are TRBV28 and TRBJ2-3, with D possibly matching TRBD2 (5 bases). CDR3 length: 13 amino acids. Trimming removed 5 bases at V and 13 bases at J, with 19 bases between. CDR1 and CDR2 from the germline V gene are MDHEN and SYDVKM. CDR3 protein: CASSAGIIAKKYF. The CDR3 DNA sequence: TGTGCCAGCAGTGCCGGGATTATCGCTAAGAAGTATTTT.

Concerning this clone itself: Other DNA sequences in this specimen translate into the identical CDR3. The chain combines TRBV5-1 with TRBJ2-7; D is unclear. Germline V gene data show CDR1 as SGHRS and CDR2 as YFSETQ. V lost 0 bases and J lost 3, with 10 bases in between. This CDR3 comprises 14 residues. The CDR3 DNA reads as TGCGCCAGCAGCTTGGAACCCGGCGGCTACGAGCAGTACTTC. Translating it yields CASSLEPGGYEQYF.

V usage is TRBV7-8 and J usage is TRBJ2-7; D is perhaps TRBD1 (6 bases). CDR1 and CDR2 from the germline V gene are SGHVS and FQNEAQ. The CDR3 has 15 amino acids. Trimming took 4 bases from V and 9 from J, leaving 22 bases between them. CDR3 nucleotides: TGTGCCAGCAGCTCCGGAGGTGCAGGGGAGAGGATGCAGTACTTC. This translates into CASSSGGAGERMQYF.

V usage is TRBV5-6 and J usage is TRBJ1-3; D unresolved. Germline lookup yields CDR1 SGHDT and CDR2 YYEEEE. V was cut by 7 bases and J by 7 bases, with 9 bases left in between. The CDR3 totals 11 residues. The CDR3 loop is CASPPRNTIYF. The CDR3 DNA sequence: TGTGCCAGCCCTCCCCGGAACACCATATATTTT.

This clone was recorded once. The chain links TRBV4-1 to TRBJ2-1, with a weak D call TRBD2 (6 bases). CDR1 and CDR2 from the germline V gene are MGHRA and YSYEKL. The length of the CDR3 is 17 residues. V lost 2 bases and J 5 bases, leaving 19 bases between the germline ends. CDR3 amino acids: CASSQSMELAFHNEQFF. The CDR3 nucleotides are TGCGCCAGCAGCCAATCTATGGAACTAGCATTCCACAATGAGCAGTTCTTC.

The chain has TRBV2 and TRBJ2-1, with D possibly matching TRBD1 (6 bases). Germline V CDR1 and CDR2: SNHLY, FYNNEI. The V end was cut by 4 bases, the J end by 5 bases, with 12 bases between. The CDR3 spans 14 residues. CDR3 DNA: TGTGCCAGCAGTGGACAGGTCAGGAACAATGAGCAGTTCTTC. This translates into CASSGQVRNNEQFF.

This chain connects TRBV28 to TRBJ2-1, with D perhaps matching TRBD2 (6 bases). The CDR3 sequence is 14 residues long. The germline V and J ends were trimmed by 6 bases and 7 bases, with 16 bases remaining between them. In germline, CDR1 is MDHEN, CDR2 SYDVKM. CDR3 sequence (DNA): TGTGCCAGCAGGATAGACGGAGGGTTAAATGAGCAGTTCTTC. This gives the protein CASRIDGGLNEQFF.

The chain recombines TRBV7-8 with TRBJ2-1, with D possibly called TRBD1 or TRBD2 (5 bases each). V was cut by 5 bases and J by 2 bases, with 10 bases left in between. CDR1 is SGHVS and CDR2 is FQNEAQ in the germline V gene. CDR3 length: 14 residues. The CDR3 nucleotides are TGTGCCAGCAGCAGGGACGAAACCTACAATGAGCAGTTCTTC. Translating it yields CASSRDETYNEQFF. Drawing the rest from reference TRBV7-8 and TRBJ2-1, the complete variable domain is GAGVSQSPRYKVAKRGQDVALRCDPISGHVSLFWYQQALGQGPEFLTYFQNEAQLDKSGLPSDRFFAERPEGSVSTLKIQRTQQEDSAVYLCASSRDETYNEQFFGPGTRLTVL.

This clone has just one count. V gene TRBV2 combines with J gene TRBJ2-5; D perhaps matches TRBD1 (6 bases). This CDR3 has 14 amino acids. V was clipped by 7 bases and J by 5 bases, with 17 bases between them. Germline V gene sequence: CDR1 SNHLY, CDR2 FYNNEI. The CDR3 protein is CASNTGNVRETQYF. The CDR3 DNA reads as TGTGCCAGCAACACAGGGAATGTGAGGGAGACCCAGTACTTC.

To note about this clone: The sample carries other DNA sequences with the same CDR3. This chain links TRBV7-6 with TRBJ2-3; no reliable D call. Germline V lookup: CDR1 SGHVS, CDR2 FNYEAQ. Trimming pared 0 bases from V and 2 bases from J, leaving 6 bases between. The CDR3 covers 14 residues. As DNA, the CDR3 is TGTGCCAGCAGCTTAGCCGGACCCACAGATACGCAGTATTTT. It translates to CASSLAGPTDTQYF.

The V call is TRBV18, the J call TRBJ2-7; 11 bases line up with TRBD1. The V and J ends lost 2 bases and 4 bases, in that order; junction bases with no gene match: 7. This CDR3 has 16 amino acids. Germline assignment: CDR1 KGHSH and CDR2 LQKENI. The CDR3 DNA reads TGTGCCAGCTCACCAAGCCCGGGACAGGGGGGGTACGAGCAGTACTTC. Protein product: CASSPSPGQGGYEQYF.

The chain carries TRBV27 and TRBJ1-5; 11 bases fit TRBD1. Germline CDR1 and CDR2: MNHEY and SMNVEV (reference sequence). The CDR3 loop spans 15 amino acids. Trimming removed 5 bases from V and 6 bases from J; junction bases left unmatched: 6. CDR3 nucleotide sequence: TGTGCCAGCAGTAACGGACAGGGGGCTTTTCAGCCCCAGCATTTT. Translation: CASSNGQGAFQPQHF.